This T cell receptor beta chain is from a study of tacrolimus-resistant gene-edited T cells for transplant recipients (dated by TCRdb to the early 2020s). Describing the broader study: TCRbeta sequencing compared clonality and clone numbers between expanded FKBP12 knockout and unedited CMV-specific T cell products. To rule out clonal outgrowth driven by transformation after gene editing, repertoire sequencing was carried out as a safety check. Sequencing covered two donors, and each donor provided one unedited CMV-specific T cell product and one FKBP12 knockout CMV-specific T cell product. The study at large found these results: Clonality, top-10 clone read coverage, and total clone numbers were comparable between knockout and unedited products. According to the authors' conclusion, gene editing neither drastically skewed the TCRbeta repertoire nor caused excessive clonal expansion. The repertoire comparisons shown in Figure 5 rested on n = 2. No Morisita similarity was observed between repertoires from different donors, whereas high similarity was observed between knockout and unedited products from the same donor.

TCRbeta sequencing used genomic DNA through the immunoSEQ service. The authors' analysis ran thus. Repertoires were analyzed with immunoSEQ ANALYZER 3.0, and Morisita similarity, clonality, top-10 clone coverage and total clone counts were computed. Clonality was scaled so that 1 meant monoclonal and lower values meant more diverse products. TCRdb mirrors the immuneACCESS table, restricted to in-frame sequences. Some clones are absent from its copies; in checked studies, under half trace to an unresolved V gene, and the reason for the others is unknown. That table is the source of V, J and clone size, and D and trimming were worked out from the DNA. The sample table records some 850 clones; around 40% of these occur just once. The ten largest clonotypes hold more than 65% of the sample. Points on this clone: No clone much larger than this one lies a single base away; base qualities are absent.

The intended sense of this specimen's treatment or condition label: CRISPR-Cas9 RNP knockout of FKBP12 using synthetic sgRNA#2. Before enrichment with an IFNgamma secretion assay kit, PBMCs were stimulated for less than seven hours using overlapping CMV pp65 and IE-1 peptide pools. FKBP12 knockout was performed on day 7 by electroporating Cas9 ribonucleoprotein using an Amaxa 4D-Nucleofector. After enrichment, the CMV-specific T cells were expanded in culture with recombinant human IL-7 and IL-15. Before cryopreservation, T cell products were cultured for about 21 days. CMV-specific T cells were enriched from PBMCs by IFNgamma secretion after activation. The ribonucleoprotein complexes consisted of recombinant Streptococcus pyogenes Cas9 protein precomplexed with an FKBP12-specific sgRNA. Synthetic sgRNA#2 was chosen for later experiments because it was the most effective guide and the GMP-preferred guide.

The CDR3 starts with the cysteine, ends with the phenylalanine, and has 16 residues. The only DNA kept is the CDR3, 48 bases in frame from the first base. The germline V and J ends show losses of 2 bases and 8 bases respectively, and no gene match explains 7 bases of the junction. Reading the germline V gene gives CDR1 MNHEY and CDR2 SVGAGI. This sequence was found in a human donor in good health, a blood donor. This specimen was a CMV-specific product grown in culture, taken from cells with FKBP12 knockout. This specimen's cell subset or site label, per the study, means: expanded CMV-specific T cell product isolated by IFNgamma secretion after CMV peptide stimulation. Rearrangement joined TRBV6-5 to TRBJ1-6; 9 bases in the junction line up with TRBD1. The nucleotide sequence reads as follows: TGTGCCAGCAGTTACGGGACAGGGACGTCGGATTCACCCCTCCACTTT. Translated, it gives CASSYGTGTSDSPLHF.